This T cell receptor (beta chain) was sequenced during a study of T cell repertoires in cytomegalovirus infection. Study context: CMV epitopes used comprised recently identified HLA-C-restricted ones and well-studied HLA-B-restricted ones. It was the public TCR beta signatures that indicated both CMV infection and matching HLA type.

TCRdb used MiXCR to reprocess the reads, holding one entry per CDR3 protein. The profile shows a few hundred thousand distinct CDR3 sequences, just under 25% of them singletons. General observations from the study: Dominating the ex vivo response were TCR beta clonotypes that were CMV-specific and HLA-C-restricted. Adding up the frequency of public TCR beta families identified people who carried CMV plus the relevant HLA.

As for this clonotype: The antigen is undetermined.

Germline loops: CDR1 SNHLY, CDR2 FYNNEI. After removal of 6 bases from V and 5 bases from J, the junction contained 8 bases not matched to a gene. The CDR3 has 16 residues. The source of this sequence is a human donor in good health (CMV status not recorded). Some clones in this sample may be carry-over from other donors' samples. The rearrangement links TRBV2 to TRBJ2-1; 12 bases match TRBD2. The sequencing used cultured PBMCs, collected from culture after CMV antigen stimulation. DNA of the CDR3: TGTGCCAGCAGAGGAGGACTAGCGGGGAGTCACAATGAGCAGTTCTTC. Protein sequence: CASRGGLAGSHNEQFF.